This T cell receptor beta chain was found in a study of CD8 T cells in Susac syndrome. Sequencing of TCR beta was performed on blood CD8+ and CD4+ T cells. TEMRA cells were FACS-enriched, with CD8+ and CD4+ T cells isolated negatively. After extraction with the RNeasy kit, roughly 0.5 to 1 ug of the RNA was reverse transcribed using random hexamers. TCRdb re-called the immunoSEQ multiplex PCR reads with MiXCR, one entry per CDR3 protein. Here the sample spans fewer than 35,000 distinct CDR3 sequences, roughly 94% being singletons. Sequenced sample: CD8+ T cells from PBMCs. This clonotype originated in a human donor in good health.

CDR3 nucleotides: TGTGCCAGCAGTGAATGGGGAGGGAAGAACTATGGCTACACCTTC. Amino acid sequence: CASSEWGGKNYGYTF. This chain connects TRBV25-1 to TRBJ1-2; unclear D gene. The V gene lost 1 base and the J gene lost 2 bases, with 11 bases spanning the gap. In germline, CDR1 is MGHDK, CDR2 SYGVNS. CDR3 length equals 15 residues.